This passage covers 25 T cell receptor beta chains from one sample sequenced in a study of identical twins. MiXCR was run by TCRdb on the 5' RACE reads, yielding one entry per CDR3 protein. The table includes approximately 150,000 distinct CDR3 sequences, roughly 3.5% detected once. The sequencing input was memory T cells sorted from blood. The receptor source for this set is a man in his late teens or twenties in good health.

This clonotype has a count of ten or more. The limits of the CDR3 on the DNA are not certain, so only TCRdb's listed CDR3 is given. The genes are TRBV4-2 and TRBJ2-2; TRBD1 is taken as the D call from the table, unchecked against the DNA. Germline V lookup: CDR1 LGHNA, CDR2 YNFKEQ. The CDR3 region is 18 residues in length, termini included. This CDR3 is CASSQDRFRGRLAGELFF.

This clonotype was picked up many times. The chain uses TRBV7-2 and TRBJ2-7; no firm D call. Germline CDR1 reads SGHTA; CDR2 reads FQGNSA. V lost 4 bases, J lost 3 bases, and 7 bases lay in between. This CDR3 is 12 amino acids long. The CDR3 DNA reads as TGTGCCAGCAGCTCAAGCTACTACGAGCAGTACTTC. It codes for CASSSSYYEQYF.

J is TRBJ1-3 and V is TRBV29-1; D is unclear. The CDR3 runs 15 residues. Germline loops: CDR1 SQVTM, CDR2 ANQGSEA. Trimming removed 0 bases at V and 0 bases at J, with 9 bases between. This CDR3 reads CSVEDPNSSGNTIYF. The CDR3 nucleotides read TGCAGCGTTGAAGATCCTAACAGCTCTGGAAACACCATATATTTT.

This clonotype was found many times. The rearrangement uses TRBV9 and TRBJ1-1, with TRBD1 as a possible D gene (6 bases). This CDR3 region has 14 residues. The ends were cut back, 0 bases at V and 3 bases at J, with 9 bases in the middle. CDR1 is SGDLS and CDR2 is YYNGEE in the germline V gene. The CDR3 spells CASSVEQGYTEAFF. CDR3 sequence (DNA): TGTGCCAGCAGCGTAGAGCAGGGGTACACTGAAGCTTTCTTT.

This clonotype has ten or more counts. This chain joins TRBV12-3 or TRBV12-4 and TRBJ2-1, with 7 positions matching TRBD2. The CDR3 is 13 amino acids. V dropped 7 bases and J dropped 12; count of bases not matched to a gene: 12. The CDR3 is CASTGMNREAQFF. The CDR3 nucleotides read TGTGCCAGCACTGGGATGAATCGGGAGGCGCAGTTCTTC.

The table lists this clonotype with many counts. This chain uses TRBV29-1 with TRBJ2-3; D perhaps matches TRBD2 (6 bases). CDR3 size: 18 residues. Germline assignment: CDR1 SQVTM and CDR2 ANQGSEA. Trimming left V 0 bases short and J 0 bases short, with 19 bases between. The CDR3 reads CSVEDRGGNLPSTDTQYF. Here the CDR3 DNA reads TGCAGCGTTGAAGATAGAGGCGGGAACTTACCTAGCACAGATACGCAGTATTTT.

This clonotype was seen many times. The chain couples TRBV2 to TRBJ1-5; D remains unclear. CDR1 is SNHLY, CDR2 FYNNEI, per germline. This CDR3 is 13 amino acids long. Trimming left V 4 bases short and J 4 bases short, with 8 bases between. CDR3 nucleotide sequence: TGTGCCAGCAGTGTCAGCGGTAATCAGCCCCAGCATTTT. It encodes CASSVSGNQPQHF.

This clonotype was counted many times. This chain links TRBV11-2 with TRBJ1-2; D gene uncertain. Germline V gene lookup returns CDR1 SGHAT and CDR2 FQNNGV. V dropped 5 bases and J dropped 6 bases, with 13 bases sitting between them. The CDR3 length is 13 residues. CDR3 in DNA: TGTGCCAGCAGCCGCCCCGGGTTCGATGGCTACACCTTC. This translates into CASSRPGFDGYTF.

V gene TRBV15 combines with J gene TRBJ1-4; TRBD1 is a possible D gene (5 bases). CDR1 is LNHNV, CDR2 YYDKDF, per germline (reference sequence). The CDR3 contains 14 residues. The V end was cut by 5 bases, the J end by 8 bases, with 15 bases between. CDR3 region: CATSEAGNKEKLFF. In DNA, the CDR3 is TGTGCCACCAGCGAAGCAGGGAATAAGGAAAAACTGTTTTTT.

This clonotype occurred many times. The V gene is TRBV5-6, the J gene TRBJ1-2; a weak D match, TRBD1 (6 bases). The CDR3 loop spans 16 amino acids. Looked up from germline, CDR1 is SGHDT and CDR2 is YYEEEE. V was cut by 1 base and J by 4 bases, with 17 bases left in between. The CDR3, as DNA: TGTGCCAGCAGCTTGTATATGGGGGCGCGTGTCTATGGCTACACCTTC. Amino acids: CASSLYMGARVYGYTF.

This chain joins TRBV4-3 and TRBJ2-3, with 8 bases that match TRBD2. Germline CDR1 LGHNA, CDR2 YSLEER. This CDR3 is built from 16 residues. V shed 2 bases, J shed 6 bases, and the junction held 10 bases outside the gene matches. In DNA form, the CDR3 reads TGCGCCAGCAGCCAATCGTCGGGAGGGCCGGGTGATACGCAGTATTTT. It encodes CASSQSSGGPGDTQYF.

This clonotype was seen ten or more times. CDR3 sequence reads: CSANAELGDTQYF. CDR3 nucleotides: TGCAGTGCTAACGCCGAATTGGGAGATACGCAGTATTTT. V and J are TRBV20-1 and TRBJ2-3; D unresolved. CDR3 length equals 13 residues. Germline V gene data show CDR1 as DFQATT and CDR2 as SNEGSKA (reference sequence). V was cut by 4 bases and J by 5 bases, with 13 bases left in between.

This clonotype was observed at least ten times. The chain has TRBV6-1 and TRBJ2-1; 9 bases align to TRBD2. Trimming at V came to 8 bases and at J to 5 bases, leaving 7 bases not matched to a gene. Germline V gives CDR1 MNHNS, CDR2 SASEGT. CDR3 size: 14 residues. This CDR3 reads CASATLAGHNEQFF. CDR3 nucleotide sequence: TGTGCCAGCGCCACACTAGCGGGTCACAATGAGCAGTTCTTC.

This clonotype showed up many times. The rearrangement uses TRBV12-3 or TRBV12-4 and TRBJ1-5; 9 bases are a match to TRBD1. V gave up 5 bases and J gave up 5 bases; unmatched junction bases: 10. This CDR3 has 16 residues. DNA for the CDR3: TGTGCCAGCAGTGGATACAGGGGGCGCGCAGATCAGCCCCAGCATTTT. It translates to CASSGYRGRADQPQHF.

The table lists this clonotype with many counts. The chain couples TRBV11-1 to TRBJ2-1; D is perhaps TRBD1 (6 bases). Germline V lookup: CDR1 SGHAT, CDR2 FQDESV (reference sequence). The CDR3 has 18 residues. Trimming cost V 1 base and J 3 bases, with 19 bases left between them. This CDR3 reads CASSLGDSGTPYYNEQFF. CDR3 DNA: TGTGCCAGCAGCTTAGGGGATTCCGGGACACCTTACTACAATGAGCAGTTCTTC.

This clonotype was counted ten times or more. The chain's CDR3 is CASSGLGLYSNQPQHF. CDR3 sequence (DNA): TGTGCCAGCAGCGGACTGGGCCTCTATAGCAATCAGCCCCAGCATTTT. V is TRBV7-2 and J is TRBJ1-5, with D unresolved. V was shortened by 5 bases and J by 0 bases, with 14 bases between the two germline ends. Germline values: CDR1 SGHTA, CDR2 FQGNSA. This CDR3 region has 16 residues.

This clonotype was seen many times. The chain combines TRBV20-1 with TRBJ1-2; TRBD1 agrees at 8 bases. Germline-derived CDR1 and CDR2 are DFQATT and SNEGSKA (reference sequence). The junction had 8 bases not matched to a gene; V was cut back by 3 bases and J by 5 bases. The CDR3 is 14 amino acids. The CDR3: CSASGPGQDYGYTF. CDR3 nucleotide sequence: TGCAGTGCTAGTGGGCCGGGACAGGATTATGGCTACACCTTC.

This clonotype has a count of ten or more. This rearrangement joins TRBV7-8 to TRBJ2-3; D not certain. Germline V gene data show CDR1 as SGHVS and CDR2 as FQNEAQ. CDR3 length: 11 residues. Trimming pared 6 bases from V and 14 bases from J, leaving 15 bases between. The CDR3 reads CASSSGPDRYF. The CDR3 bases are TGTGCCAGCAGTTCAGGACCCGATCGGTATTTT.

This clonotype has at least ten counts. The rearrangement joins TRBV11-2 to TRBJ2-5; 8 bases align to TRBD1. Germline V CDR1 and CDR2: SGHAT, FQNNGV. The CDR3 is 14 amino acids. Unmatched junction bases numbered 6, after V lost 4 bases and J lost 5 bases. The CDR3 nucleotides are TGTGCCAGCAGCTGGGGGACAGGAGGGGAGACCCAGTACTTC. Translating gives CASSWGTGGETQYF.

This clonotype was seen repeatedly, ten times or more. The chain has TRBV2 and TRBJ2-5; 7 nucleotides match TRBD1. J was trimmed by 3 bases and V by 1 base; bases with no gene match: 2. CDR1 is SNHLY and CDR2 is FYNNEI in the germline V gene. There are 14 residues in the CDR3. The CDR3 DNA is TGTGCCAGCAGTGAAGGGACAGGAAAAGAGACCCAGTACTTC. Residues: CASSEGTGKETQYF.

The CDR3 nucleotides are TGTGCCAGCAGTTGGACAGGCACAGATACGCAGTATTTT. Translation gives CASSWTGTDTQYF. V is TRBV28 and J is TRBJ2-3; D may be TRBD1 (6 bases). Trimming stripped 4 bases from V and 1 base from J, with 6 bases between. Germline V gene data show CDR1 as MDHEN and CDR2 as SYDVKM. This CDR3 comprises 13 residues.

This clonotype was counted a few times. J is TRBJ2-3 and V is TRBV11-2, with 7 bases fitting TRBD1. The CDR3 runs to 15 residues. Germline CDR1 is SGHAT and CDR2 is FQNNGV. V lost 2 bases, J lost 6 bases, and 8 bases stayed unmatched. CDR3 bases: TGTGCCAGCAGCTTATGGGACAGCCTTTTCGATACGCAGTATTTT. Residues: CASSLWDSLFDTQYF.

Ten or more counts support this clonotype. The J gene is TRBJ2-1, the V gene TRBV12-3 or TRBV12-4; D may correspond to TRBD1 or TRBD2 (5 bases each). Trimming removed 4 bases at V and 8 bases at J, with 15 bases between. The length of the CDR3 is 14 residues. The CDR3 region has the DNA TGTGCCAGCAGTTGGACTCAGGGCCGCCATGAGCAGTTCTTC. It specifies CASSWTQGRHEQFF.

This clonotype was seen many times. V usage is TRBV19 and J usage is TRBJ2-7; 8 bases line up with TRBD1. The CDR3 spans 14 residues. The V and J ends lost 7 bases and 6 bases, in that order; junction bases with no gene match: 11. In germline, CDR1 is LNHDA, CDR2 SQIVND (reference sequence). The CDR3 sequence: CASNQPGQGSEQYF. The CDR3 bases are TGTGCCAGTAATCAACCCGGACAGGGAAGCGAGCAGTACTTC. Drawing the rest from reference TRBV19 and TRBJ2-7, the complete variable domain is DGGITQSPKYLFRKEGQNVTLSCEQNLNHDAMYWYRQDPGQGLRLIYYSQIVNDFQKGDIAEGYSVSREKKESFPLTVTSAQKNPTAFYLCASNQPGQGSEQYFGPGTRLTVT.

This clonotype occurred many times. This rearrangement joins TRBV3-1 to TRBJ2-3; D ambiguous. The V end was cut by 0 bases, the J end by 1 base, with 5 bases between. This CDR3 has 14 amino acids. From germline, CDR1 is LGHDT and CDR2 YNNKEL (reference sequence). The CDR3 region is CASSQDIGTDTQYF. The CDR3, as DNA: TGTGCCAGCAGCCAAGATATTGGCACAGATACGCAGTATTTT.